This TCR beta chain came from a study of T cells after yellow fever vaccination. Study results and limitations: There was a possibility that FACS-sorted repertoires contained abundant clonotypes contaminating from the bulk population. Subsequent booster samples again held most clones from primary vaccination (more than 95% CD4, approximately 85% CD8).

The CDR3 spans 15 residues. Germline CDR1 and CDR2: MNHEY and SVGAGI. Trimming left V 0 bases short and J 6 bases short, with 13 bases between. Note on this clonotype: What it binds is unknown.

From the 5' RACE reads, TCRdb called clonotypes with MiXCR, one entry per CDR3 protein. The repertoire has around 530,000 distinct CDR3 sequences, around 16% of them found once; the top ten carry around 15%. The receptor comes from a man aged 18 to 35 who received the YFV17D yellow fever vaccine. Specimen: PBMCs, collected around 5 days after the first yellow fever vaccination. The chain is built from TRBV6-5 and TRBJ2-3; maybe TRBD2 (5 bases). The CDR3 region is CASSYSRAVGDTQYF. Written as DNA, the CDR3 is TGTGCCAGCAGTTACTCGAGGGCGGTCGGGGATACGCAGTATTTT.